These 24 T cell receptor beta chains came from one sample sequenced in a study of T cell responses to AZD1222 COVID-19 vaccine (dated by TCRdb to the early 2020s). This specimen's time point label, per the study, means: baseline before first vaccination. Libraries were made using the immunoSEQ multiplex PCR assay. TCRdb took this table from immuneACCESS and kept in-frame rearrangements with V and J called. Such tables lack part of the clones; where checked against another copy, unresolved V genes explain under half of the gap, and the rest is unexplained. This sample lists about 130,000 clones; more than 80% were detected once. 4.1% of the sample belongs to the ten largest clones. The sequences come from peripheral blood, collected on day 0 of AZD1222 vaccination. These receptors came from an adult in good health.

This sequence joins TRBV7-2 and TRBJ2-7; 8 bases are a match to TRBD1. The CDR3 is 16 residues long. The J segment lost 7 bases and the V segment lost 4 bases, leaving 15 bases of the junction unmatched. Germline V gives CDR1 SGHTA, CDR2 FQGNSA. The CDR3, as DNA: TGTGCCAGCAGCTCCACTTGGGGTCAGGGGGCGCGAGAGCAGTACTTC. Its translation: CASSSTWGQGAREQYF.

The chain couples TRBV24-1 to TRBJ1-5; 8 nucleotides agree with TRBD1. The junction had 10 bases not matched to a gene; V was cut back by 0 bases and J by 4 bases. Germline V gives CDR1 KGHDR, CDR2 SFDVKD. The CDR3 spans 18 residues. The chain's CDR3 is CATSDLPLRQGKNQPQHF. CDR3 DNA sequence: TGTGCCACCAGTGATTTGCCCCTCCGACAGGGGAAAAATCAGCCCCAGCATTTT.

This chain connects TRBV21-1 to TRBJ2-1; the tabulated D call, TRBD2, remains unverified against the DNA. TRBV21-1 is flagged as a pseudogene. CDR3 length: 18 amino acids. CDR3 loop: CASSKAQSGGIRHNEQFF. The CDR3 coding sequence is TGTGCCAGCAGCAAAGCGCAGAGTGGGGGGATCAGGCACAATGAGCAGTTCTTC.

This clone was observed a single time. This rearrangement joins TRBV4-1 to TRBJ1-5, with a tentative D call TRBD1 (5 bases). Per germline, CDR1 MGHRA and CDR2 YSYEKL. Trimming removed 3 bases from V and 3 bases from J, with 12 bases in between. The CDR3 extends over 15 amino acids. For the CDR3, the DNA is TGCGCCAGCAGCCATGCAGGGATGGCCAATCAGCCCCAGCATTTT. Translation: CASSHAGMANQPQHF.

The chain joins TRBV7-8 to TRBJ1-5; 10 nucleotides agree with TRBD1. CDR3 length equals 18 residues. The V segment lost 5 bases and the J segment 2 bases; nucleotides outside the gene matches: 12. CDR1 is SGHVS, CDR2 FQNEAQ, per germline. The CDR3 is CASSQQGQGIGGNQPQHF. CDR3 DNA: TGTGCCAGCAGCCAACAGGGACAGGGGATTGGGGGCAATCAGCCCCAGCATTTT. The whole variable domain, filled in from reference TRBV7-8 and TRBJ1-5, reads GAGVSQSPRYKVAKRGQDVALRCDPISGHVSLFWYQQALGQGPEFLTYFQNEAQLDKSGLPSDRFFAERPEGSVSTLKIQRTQQEDSAVYLCASSQQGQGIGGNQPQHFGDGTRLSIL.

This clone showed up just a few times. This chain links TRBV27 with TRBJ1-5, with no clear D. V was clipped by 3 bases and J by 5 bases, with 8 bases between them. Germline values: CDR1 MNHEY, CDR2 SMNVEV (reference sequence). The CDR3 contains 13 residues. The DNA for the CDR3 is TGTGCCAGCAGTTTGAAGCCCTATCAGCCCCAGCATTTT. Translation gives CASSLKPYQPQHF.

J is TRBJ2-5 and V is TRBV5-1; the D is unclear. V dropped 4 bases and J dropped 3 bases, with 4 bases sitting between them. The germline V gene encodes CDR1 SGHRS and CDR2 YFSETQ. This CDR3 has 11 residues. The CDR3 nucleotides read TGCGCCAGCAGCGTGGAAGAGACCCAGTACTTC. Translation: CASSVEETQYF. Drawing the rest from reference TRBV5-1 and TRBJ2-5, the complete variable domain is KAGVTQTPRYLIKTRGQQVTLSCSPISGHRSVSWYQQTPGQGLQFLFEYFSETQRNKGNFPGRFSGRQFSNSRSEMNVSTLELGDSALYLCASSVEETQYFGPGTRLLVL.

The chain is built from TRBV5-5 and TRBJ2-7; no reliable D call. The CDR3 spans 13 residues. Germline values: CDR1 SGHKS, CDR2 YYEKEE (reference sequence). V shed 2 bases and J shed 3 bases, with 9 bases lying between them. Here the CDR3 reads CASSLYSYYEQYF. The DNA for the CDR3 is TGTGCCAGCAGCTTATACTCGTACTACGAGCAGTACTTC.

This chain links TRBV5-1 with TRBJ2-7; TRBD1 matches 10 bases. This CDR3 comprises 15 residues. In germline, CDR1 is SGHRS, CDR2 YFSETQ. With 0 bases clipped from V and 5 bases from J, the junction kept 5 bases outside the gene matches. The CDR3 protein is CASSLGGQGTHEQYF. The CDR3, as DNA: TGCGCCAGCAGCTTGGGGGGACAGGGGACCCACGAGCAGTACTTC.

The rearrangement joins TRBV5-6 to TRBJ2-7; D gene uncertain. CDR3 length equals 17 residues. The V gene lost 3 bases and the J gene lost 0 bases, with 19 bases spanning the gap. The germline V gene has CDR1 SGHDT and CDR2 YYEEEE. This chain's CDR3 is CASSSLVNVLSSYEQYF. The CDR3 DNA reads as TGTGCCAGCAGCTCTTTGGTGAATGTCCTGAGCTCCTACGAGCAGTACTTC.

The chain uses TRBV19 and TRBJ1-3; D unclear. The length of the CDR3 is 15 residues. Germline V CDR1 and CDR2: LNHDA, SQIVND (reference sequence). V shed 3 bases and J shed 1 base, with 10 bases lying between them. CDR3 region: CASSIYTGSGNTIYF. The CDR3 DNA is TGTGCCAGTAGTATTTATACTGGATCTGGAAACACCATATATTTT.

This chain uses TRBV18 with TRBJ2-2; no clear D gene. The CDR3 totals 14 residues. V shed 2 bases and J shed 5 bases, with 9 bases lying between them. Germline loops: CDR1 KGHSH, CDR2 LQKENI. This chain's CDR3 is CASSPSWVTGELFF. The CDR3 bases are TGTGCCAGCTCACCAAGTTGGGTTACCGGGGAGCTGTTTTTT.

The CDR3 coding sequence is TGTGCCAGCAGCCAGTATACCCGGGGGGAGAATGGCTACACCTTC. Its protein product is CASSQYTRGENGYTF. J is TRBJ1-2 and V is TRBV3-1 (or the pseudogene TRBV3-2), with D tentatively TRBD1 (5 bases). Deletions cut 3 bases from V and 6 bases from J, with 17 bases between. Germline CDR1 reads LGHDT; CDR2 reads YNNKEL (reference sequence). The CDR3 runs to 15 residues.

This chain connects TRBV19 to TRBJ1-1; 8 bases align to TRBD1. The CDR3 totals 15 residues. Germline V gene lookup returns CDR1 LNHDA and CDR2 SQIVND (reference sequence). J was trimmed by 0 bases and V by 5 bases; bases with no gene match: 5. The CDR3 loop is CASSRQGALNTEAFF. The CDR3 DNA sequence: TGTGCCAGTAGTCGCCAGGGGGCTTTGAACACTGAAGCTTTCTTT. Complete variable domain (other parts from reference TRBV19 and TRBJ1-1): DGGITQSPKYLFRKEGQNVTLSCEQNLNHDAMYWYRQDPGQGLRLIYYSQIVNDFQKGDIAEGYSVSREKKESFPLTVTSAQKNPTAFYLCASSRQGALNTEAFFGQGTRLTVV.

In this sample, this clone turned up a few times. The V gene is TRBV3-1 (or the pseudogene TRBV3-2), the J gene TRBJ1-1; D gene uncertain. Trimming shortened V by 4 bases and J by 6 bases, and 15 bases separated the two germline ends. This CDR3 has 14 residues. Germline V gives CDR1 LGHDT, CDR2 YNNKEL (reference sequence). This chain's CDR3 is CASSPQSRRPEAFF. In nucleotides, the CDR3 is TGTGCCAGCAGCCCTCAATCTCGGCGCCCTGAAGCTTTCTTT.

This clone was seen a single time. This CDR3 reads CASDARGRTTEAFF. The DNA for the CDR3 is TGTGCCAGCGACGCCAGGGGGCGGACCACTGAAGCTTTCTTT. The chain is built from TRBV5-6 and TRBJ1-1; 8 bases line up with TRBD1. Per germline, CDR1 SGHDT and CDR2 YYEEEE. The trim removed 7 bases at V and 4 bases at J, leaving 9 bases unmatched. CDR3 length equals 14 residues.

This clone has a single count. The gene calls are TRBV5-1 and TRBJ2-1; 10 bases fit TRBD2. Germline V lookup: CDR1 SGHRS, CDR2 YFSETQ. This CDR3 has 15 amino acids. Trimming at V came to 4 bases and at J to 5 bases, leaving 6 bases not matched to a gene. CDR3 DNA: TGCGCCAGCAGCCCTACTAGCGGGGCCCACAATGAGCAGTTCTTC. This gives the protein CASSPTSGAHNEQFF.

Remarks on this clone: The CDR3 does not end in the conserved phenylalanine or tryptophan, so this is likely a read error. It is unclear where the CDR3 begins or ends on the DNA, so no DNA is shown, and the CDR3 is as TCRdb lists it. The rearrangement links TRBV6-6 to TRBJ1-5; the D call TRBD1 from the table was never checked on the DNA. 13 amino acids form the CDR3, both terminal residues included. Germline CDR1 MNHNY, CDR2 SVGAGI (reference sequence). This CDR3 reads CASSYETSGTGWV.

This clone was detected only a few times. This sequence joins TRBV19 and TRBJ2-7; 9 positions agree with TRBD1. The germline gives CDR1 LNHDA, CDR2 SQIVND (reference sequence). The CDR3 covers 20 residues. The V gene end was trimmed by 4 bases and the J gene end by 0 bases; junction bases not matched to a gene: 19. CDR3 nucleotides: TGTGCCAGTAGTAAACGCGGGCCGGGACAGGGATACTCGAGCTCCTACGAGCAGTACTTC. Its translation: CASSKRGPGQGYSSSYEQYF.

This clone was seen just once. The chain links TRBV27 to TRBJ1-2, with D maybe TRBD1 (6 bases). Germline V gene lookup returns CDR1 MNHEY and CDR2 SMNVEV (reference sequence). Trimming stripped 7 bases from V and 4 bases from J, with 22 bases between. The CDR3 totals 16 residues. DNA for the CDR3: TGTGCCAGCACTCGGGTGGGCCCAGGGGCTGTCTATGGCTACACCTTC. Translating gives CASTRVGPGAVYGYTF.

V usage is TRBV30 and J usage is TRBJ2-3; D might be TRBD2 (7 bases). The CDR3 sequence is 14 residues long. CDR1 is GTSNPN and CDR2 is SVGIG in the germline V gene (reference sequence). Trimming removed 0 bases at V and 4 bases at J, with 11 bases between. The CDR3 loop is CAWSVRGAPDTQYF. CDR3 DNA: TGTGCCTGGAGTGTACGGGGGGCCCCAGATACGCAGTATTTT.

This chain links TRBV5-1 with TRBJ1-4; D is unclear. The CDR3 contains 13 residues. Germline loops: CDR1 SGHRS, CDR2 YFSETQ. CDR3 nucleotide sequence: TGCGCGAGCCGGGTCGGCAATAATGAAAAACTGTTTTTT. Translation: CASRVGNNEKLFF.

The chain uses TRBV14 and TRBJ1-3, with D possibly matching TRBD1 (5 bases). Looked up from germline, CDR1 is SGHDN and CDR2 is FVKESK. This CDR3 comprises 16 residues. Trimming pared 1 base from V and 0 bases from J, leaving 10 bases between. This chain's CDR3 is CASSQVTGFSGNTIYF. The CDR3 DNA follows: TGTGCCAGCAGCCAAGTAACAGGATTCTCTGGAAACACCATATATTTT.

This chain uses TRBV9 with TRBJ2-3; 9 positions match TRBD2. Germline loops: CDR1 SGDLS, CDR2 YYNGEE. V trimming: 3 bases; J trimming: 0 bases; junction bases outside the gene matches: 8. CDR3 length equals 17 residues. CDR3 sequence (DNA): TGTGCCAGCAGCGCGGCGGGGGGGCCGGTGAGCACAGATACGCAGTATTTT. Encoded protein: CASSAAGGPVSTDTQYF.